One and the same sample provided the 25 T cell receptor beta chains below, sequenced in a study of blood T cell repertoires in COVID-19. Measured with immunoSEQ multiplex PCR; TCRdb has only the in-frame clones, and not every one. The sample holds roughly 140,000 clones; about 89% are singletons and the top ten take 10% to 12%. Sequencing was performed on PBMCs or T cells enriched from blood (not recorded which). These receptors all stem from a man between 60 and 75 years old who had recovered from COVID-19.

The chain employs TRBV7-8 and TRBJ1-5; tentative D call: TRBD1 (5 bases). Germline CDR1 is SGHVS and CDR2 is FQNEAQ. CDR3 length: 15 residues. Between the trimmed V and J ends, which lost 2 bases and 5 bases, there was a span of 13 bases. CDR3: CASSLWNRGDQPQHF. The CDR3, as DNA: TGTGCCAGCAGCTTATGGAACCGGGGGGATCAGCCCCAGCATTTT.

The V call is TRBV3-1 (or the pseudogene TRBV3-2), the J call TRBJ2-5; no definite D call. Germline V gene lookup returns CDR1 LGHDT and CDR2 YNNKEL (reference sequence). V gave up 1 base and J gave up 2 bases, with 11 bases separating them. The CDR3 sequence is 15 residues long. CDR3 sequence reads: CASSQGRRVQETQYF. DNA for the CDR3: TGTGCCAGCAGCCAAGGTCGGAGAGTGCAAGAGACCCAGTACTTC.

The rearrangement uses TRBV5-8 and TRBJ1-6; D possibly corresponds to TRBD1 (5 bases). Germline V CDR1 and CDR2: SGHTS, YDEGEE. CDR3 length equals 14 residues. V lost 1 base and J 9 bases, leaving 11 bases between the germline ends. The CDR3: CASSLNGGSSPLHF. CDR3 nucleotides: TGTGCCAGCAGCTTGAATGGGGGGTCTTCACCCCTCCACTTT.

CDR3: CASSPGTGYEQFF. The DNA of the CDR3 is TGTGCCAGCAGTCCAGGGACAGGGTACGAGCAGTTCTTC. This chain connects TRBV6-4 to TRBJ2-1; 9 bases are a match to TRBD1. Trimming cost V 5 bases and J 10 bases; bases outside gene matches: 6. Per germline, CDR1 MRHNA and CDR2 SNTAGT. The CDR3 has 13 amino acids.

J is TRBJ1-2 and V is TRBV5-8; the match to TRBD1 covers 8 bases. The V segment lost 4 bases and the J segment 0 bases; nucleotides outside the gene matches: 5. This CDR3 spans 15 amino acids. CDR1 and CDR2 (germline): SGHTS, YDEGEE. For the CDR3, the DNA is TGTGCCAGCAGCAACAGACAGGGGACTAACTATGGCTACACCTTC. Its protein product is CASSNRQGTNYGYTF.

CDR3 amino acids: CATSRGAGTGYGYTF. In nucleotides, the CDR3 is TGTGCCACCAGCAGAGGGGCAGGGACAGGCTATGGCTACACCTTC. V usage is TRBV15 and J usage is TRBJ1-2; 8 bases fit TRBD1. Germline lookup yields CDR1 LNHNV and CDR2 YYDKDF (reference sequence). This CDR3 is built from 15 residues. V was pared by 1 base and J by 4 bases, with 5 bases of the junction left unmatched.

This chain connects TRBV6-5 to TRBJ1-2; weak D call: TRBD1 (6 bases). CDR3 length equals 13 residues. Between the trimmed V and J ends, which lost 6 bases and 3 bases, there was a span of 11 bases. CDR1 MNHEY and CDR2 SVGAGI come from the germline V gene. The DNA of the CDR3 is TGTGCCAGCAGAAAACAGGGTGACTATGGCTACACCTTC. Translated: CASRKQGDYGYTF.

The CDR3: CARSSSRWKEGYNSPLHF. The CDR3 DNA reads TGTGCCAGAAGCTCCTCCCGGTGGAAGGAGGGGTATAATTCACCCCTCCACTTT. This chain uses TRBV5-3 with TRBJ1-6; TRBD1 might be the D (5 bases). TRBV5-3 is an ORF; its function is uncertain. CDR3 length: 18 amino acids. The V gene lost 3 bases and the J gene lost 4 bases, with 20 bases spanning the gap.

The CDR3 loop is CSAGQGARTEAFF. In DNA form, the CDR3 reads TGCAGCGCAGGACAGGGGGCCCGCACTGAAGCTTTCTTT. V gene TRBV29-1 combines with J gene TRBJ1-1; 11 bases are shared with TRBD1. Per germline, CDR1 SQVTM and CDR2 ANQGSEA. J lost 4 bases, V lost 7 bases, and 5 bases had no gene match. The CDR3 spans 13 residues.

The rearrangement links TRBV10-3 to TRBJ2-3, with TRBD1 matching 9 bases. The germline CDR1 and CDR2 sequences are ENHRY and SYGVKD. Trimming removed 6 bases from V and 0 bases from J; junction bases left unmatched: 1. This CDR3 has 14 amino acids. The CDR3 spells CAIRGQGSTDTQYF. In DNA form, the CDR3 reads TGTGCCATCAGGGGACAGGGTAGCACAGATACGCAGTATTTT.

This clone was counted once. This rearrangement joins TRBV2 to TRBJ1-1; 7 bases map to TRBD1. Germline assignment: CDR1 SNHLY and CDR2 FYNNEI. This CDR3 is built from 11 residues. V gave up 10 bases and J gave up 7 bases; unmatched junction bases: 6. CDR3 nucleotide sequence: TGTGCCATAGGGGGACAGATTGAAGCTTTCTTT. This encodes CAIGGQIEAFF.

V gene TRBV18 combines with J gene TRBJ1-4; 7 bases are a match to TRBD1. J was trimmed by 8 bases and V by 6 bases; bases with no gene match: 9. The CDR3 consists of 14 residues. Germline loops: CDR1 KGHSH, CDR2 LQKENI. The CDR3 loop reads CASSLTDREEKLFF. CDR3 bases: TGTGCCAGCTCTCTAACAGACAGGGAGGAAAAACTGTTTTTT.

V usage is TRBV18 and J usage is TRBJ2-3, with 8 bases fitting TRBD1. CDR1 KGHSH and CDR2 LQKENI come from the germline V gene. After removal of 0 bases from V and 3 bases from J, the junction contained 2 bases not matched to a gene. This CDR3 has 15 amino acids. Written as DNA, the CDR3 is TGTGCCAGCTCACCACCAAGGGACAGGACAGATACGCAGTATTTT. It translates to CASSPPRDRTDTQYF.

The chain uses TRBV6-5 and TRBJ1-5; TRBD1 aligns across 7 bases. Germline assignment: CDR1 MNHEY and CDR2 SVGAGI. The CDR3 has 15 amino acids. The trim removed 4 bases at V and 3 bases at J, leaving 6 bases unmatched. The CDR3: CASSFRQGVNQPQHF. CDR3 DNA: TGTGCCAGCAGTTTCCGACAGGGCGTCAATCAGCCCCAGCATTTT.

The chain joins TRBV28 to TRBJ2-1; TRBD1 aligns across 10 bases. V dropped 9 bases and J dropped 5; count of bases not matched to a gene: 7. This CDR3 region has 14 residues. Germline lookup yields CDR1 MDHEN and CDR2 SYDVKM. CDR3 DNA sequence: TGTGCCAGTTTAGGGACAGGGGAGGACAATGAGCAGTTCTTC. Protein product: CASLGTGEDNEQFF.

This clone came up once. The rearrangement links TRBV30 to TRBJ1-1; no clear D. V was shortened by 5 bases and J by 10 bases, with 23 bases between the two germline ends. CDR1 and CDR2 from the germline V gene are GTSNPN and SVGIG (reference sequence). This CDR3 contains 14 residues. For the CDR3, the DNA is TGTGCCTGGGCAGACGGGGTTTCAGTTTTAGGAGCTTTCTTT. Protein: CAWADGVSVLGAFF.

This rearrangement joins TRBV14 to TRBJ1-1; tentatively, D is TRBD1 (5 bases). Germline V lookup: CDR1 SGHDN, CDR2 FVKESK. CDR3 length: 13 amino acids. Trimming took 4 bases from V and 1 from J, leaving 7 bases between them. CDR3 nucleotides: TGTGCCAGCAGCCTTACAGGGAACACTGAAGCTTTCTTT. This encodes CASSLTGNTEAFF.

The chain couples TRBV28 to TRBJ1-4, with D unclear. Germline-derived CDR1 and CDR2 are MDHEN and SYDVKM. Trimming removed 6 bases at V and 5 bases at J, with 13 bases between. The CDR3 spans 14 residues. In DNA, the CDR3 is TGTGCCAGCAGCTCACCGGTACGGAATGAAAAACTGTTTTTT. Translated: CASSSPVRNEKLFF.

The genes are TRBV19 and TRBJ1-5; D call uncertain. V lost 2 bases and J 4 bases, leaving 9 bases between the germline ends. The CDR3 extends over 14 amino acids. Germline lookup yields CDR1 LNHDA and CDR2 SQIVND (reference sequence). Here the CDR3 DNA reads TGTGCCAGTAGTATATTGGAGATTAATCAGCCCCAGCATTTT. Amino acids: CASSILEINQPQHF.

The CDR3 DNA is TGTGCCAGCAGCTTGGTGCCCGGTCGCGAAGCTTTCTTT. It encodes CASSLVPGREAFF. The chain recombines TRBV5-8 with TRBJ1-1; D is unclear. Germline V CDR1 and CDR2: SGHTS, YDEGEE. Trimming shortened V by 0 bases and J by 8 bases, and 11 bases separated the two germline ends. The CDR3 sequence is 13 residues long.

This clone was found a few times. The chain carries TRBV6-5 and TRBJ2-7; 9 positions match TRBD1. After removal of 6 bases from V and 4 bases from J, the junction contained 7 bases not matched to a gene. The CDR3 is made up of 14 amino acids. Germline CDR1 reads MNHEY; CDR2 reads SVGAGI. CDR3 DNA sequence: TGTGCCAGCAGCAGGACAGGGGATGGGTACGAGCAGTACTTC. It is translated as CASSRTGDGYEQYF.

This clone was counted between two and nine times. The genes are TRBV30 and TRBJ1-5, with TRBD1 matching 8 bases. The germline V gene encodes CDR1 GTSNPN and CDR2 SVGIG (reference sequence). J lost 3 bases, V lost 8 bases, and 6 bases had no gene match. The CDR3 sequence is 13 residues long. The CDR3 region has the DNA TGTGCCGCCCAGGGGGCTGTCAATCAGCCCCAGCATTTT. Protein product: CAAQGAVNQPQHF.

This chain uses TRBV2 with TRBJ2-1; maybe TRBD1 (6 bases). V dropped 2 bases and J dropped 0 bases, with 8 bases sitting between them. Germline CDR1 is SNHLY and CDR2 is FYNNEI. CDR3 size: 15 residues. The CDR3 is CASSEHRDSYNEQFF. The CDR3 DNA reads as TGTGCCAGCAGTGAACACAGGGACTCCTACAATGAGCAGTTCTTC.

The chain's CDR3 is CASSLIGQGGNTIYF. DNA of the CDR3: TGTGCCAGCAGCTTGATTGGACAGGGGGGAAACACCATATATTTT. The genes are TRBV5-5 and TRBJ1-3; 9 bases match TRBD1. This CDR3 contains 15 residues. V lost 1 base to trimming and J lost 4 bases; unmatched junction nucleotides: 3. Germline-derived CDR1 and CDR2 are SGHKS and YYEKEE (reference sequence).

The CDR3 protein is CATSRETQVHQPQHF. CDR3 bases: TGTGCCACCAGCAGAGAGACTCAAGTACATCAGCCCCAGCATTTT. This chain joins TRBV15 and TRBJ1-5; D is uncertain. This CDR3 has 15 amino acids. CDR1 and CDR2 (germline): LNHNV, YYDKDF (reference sequence). V lost 0 bases, J lost 5 bases, and 11 bases lay in between.